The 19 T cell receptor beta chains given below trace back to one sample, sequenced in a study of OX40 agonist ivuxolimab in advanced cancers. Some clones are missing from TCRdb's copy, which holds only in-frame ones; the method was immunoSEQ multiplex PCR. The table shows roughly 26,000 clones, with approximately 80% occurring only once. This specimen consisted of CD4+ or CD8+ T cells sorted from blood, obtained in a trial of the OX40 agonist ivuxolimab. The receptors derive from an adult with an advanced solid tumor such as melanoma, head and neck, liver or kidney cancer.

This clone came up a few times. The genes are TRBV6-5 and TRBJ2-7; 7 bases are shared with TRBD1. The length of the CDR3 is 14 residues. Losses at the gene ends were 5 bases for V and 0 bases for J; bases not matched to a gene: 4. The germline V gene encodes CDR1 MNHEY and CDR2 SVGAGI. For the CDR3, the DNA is TGTGCCAGCAGTCGACAGGGCGGCTCCTACGAGCAGTACTTC. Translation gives CASSRQGGSYEQYF.

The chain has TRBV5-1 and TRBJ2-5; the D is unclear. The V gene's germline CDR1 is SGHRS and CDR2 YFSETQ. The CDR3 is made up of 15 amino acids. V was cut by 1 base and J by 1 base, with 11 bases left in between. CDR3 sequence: CASSLSHGPQETQYF. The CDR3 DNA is TGCGCCAGCAGCTTGAGCCATGGCCCCCAAGAGACCCAGTACTTC.

The CDR3 spells CASKPDYANTGELFF. The CDR3 coding sequence is TGCGCCAGCAAGCCTGATTACGCGAACACCGGGGAGCTGTTTTTT. The chain carries TRBV5-1 and TRBJ2-2; D not certain. Germline CDR1 reads SGHRS; CDR2 reads YFSETQ. Trimming pared 6 bases from V and 0 bases from J, leaving 12 bases between. The CDR3 runs 15 residues.

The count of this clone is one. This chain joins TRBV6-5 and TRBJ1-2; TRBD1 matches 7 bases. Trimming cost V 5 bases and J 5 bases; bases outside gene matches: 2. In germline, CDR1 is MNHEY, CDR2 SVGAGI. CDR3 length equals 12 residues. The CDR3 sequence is CASSLQGYGYTF. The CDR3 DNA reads TGTGCCAGCAGTCTACAGGGGTATGGCTACACCTTC.

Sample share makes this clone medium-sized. CDR3 protein: CASSTDSYTEAFF. The CDR3 DNA follows: TGTGCCAGCAGCACAGACAGTTACACTGAAGCTTTCTTT. The chain uses TRBV7-6 and TRBJ1-1, with a tentative D call TRBD1 (5 bases). The CDR3 spans 13 residues. The V gene's germline CDR1 is SGHVS and CDR2 FNYEAQ. Between the trimmed V and J ends, which lost 5 bases and 3 bases, there was a span of 10 bases.

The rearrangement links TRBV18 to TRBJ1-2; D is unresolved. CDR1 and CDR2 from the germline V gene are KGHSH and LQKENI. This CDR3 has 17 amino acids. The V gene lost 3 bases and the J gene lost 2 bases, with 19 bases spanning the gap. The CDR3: CASSPVSLMVSNYGYTF. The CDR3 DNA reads TGTGCCAGCTCACCCGTTTCCTTAATGGTCTCCAACTATGGCTACACCTTC. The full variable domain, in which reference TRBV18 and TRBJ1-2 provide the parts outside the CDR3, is NAGVMQNPRHLVRRRGQEARLRCSPMKGHSHVYWYRQLPEEGLKFMVYLQKENIIDESGMPKERFSAEFPKEGPSILRIQQVVRGDSAAYFCASSPVSLMVSNYGYTFGSGTRLTVV.

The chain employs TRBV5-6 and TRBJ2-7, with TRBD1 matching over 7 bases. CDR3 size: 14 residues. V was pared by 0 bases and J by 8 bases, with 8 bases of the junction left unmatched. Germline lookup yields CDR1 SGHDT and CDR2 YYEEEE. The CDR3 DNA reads TGTGCCAGCAGCTTGGGACAGGGCCAAAGAAAGCAGTACTTC. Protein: CASSLGQGQRKQYF.

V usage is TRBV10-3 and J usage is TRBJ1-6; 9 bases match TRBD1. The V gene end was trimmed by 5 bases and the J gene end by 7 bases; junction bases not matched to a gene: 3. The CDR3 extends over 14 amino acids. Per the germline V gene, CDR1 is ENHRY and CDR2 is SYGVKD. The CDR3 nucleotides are TGTGCCATCAGTCGGACAGGGGACAATTCACCCCTCCACTTT. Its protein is CAISRTGDNSPLHF.

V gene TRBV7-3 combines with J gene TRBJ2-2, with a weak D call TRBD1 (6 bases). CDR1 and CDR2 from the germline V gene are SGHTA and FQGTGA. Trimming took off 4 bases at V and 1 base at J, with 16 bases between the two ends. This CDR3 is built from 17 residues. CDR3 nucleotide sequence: TGTGCCAGCAGCTCCACGAGTAGGGGGAGGAACACCGGGGAGCTGTTTTTT. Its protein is CASSSTSRGRNTGELFF.

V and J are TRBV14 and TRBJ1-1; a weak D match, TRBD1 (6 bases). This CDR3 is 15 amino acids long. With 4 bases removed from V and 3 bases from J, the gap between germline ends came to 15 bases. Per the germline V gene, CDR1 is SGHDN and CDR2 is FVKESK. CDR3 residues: CASSRSLGGDTEAFF. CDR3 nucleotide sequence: TGTGCCAGCAGCCGGAGCCTGGGGGGCGACACTGAAGCTTTCTTT.

CDR3 region: CASSESREWRADTQYF. The CDR3 DNA reads as TGTGCCAGCAGTGAAAGCAGGGAGTGGCGGGCAGATACGCAGTATTTT. V usage is TRBV25-1 and J usage is TRBJ2-3; possibly TRBD1 or TRBD2 for D (5 bases each). This CDR3 region has 16 residues. Germline V gives CDR1 MGHDK, CDR2 SYGVNS. V lost 2 bases and J lost 4, with 16 bases in between.

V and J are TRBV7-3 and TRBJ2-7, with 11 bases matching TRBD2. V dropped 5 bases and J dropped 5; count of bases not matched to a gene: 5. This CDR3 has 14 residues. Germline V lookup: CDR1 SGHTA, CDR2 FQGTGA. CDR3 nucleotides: TGTGCCAGCAGCCCCGGGACTAGCGGAGACGAGCAGTACTTC. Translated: CASSPGTSGDEQYF. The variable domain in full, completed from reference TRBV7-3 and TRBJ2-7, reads GAGVSQTPSNKVTEKGKYVELRCDPISGHTALYWYRQSLGQGPEFLIYFQGTGAADDSGLPNDRFFAVRPEGSVSTLKIQRTERGDSAVYLCASSPGTSGDEQYFGPGTRLTVT.

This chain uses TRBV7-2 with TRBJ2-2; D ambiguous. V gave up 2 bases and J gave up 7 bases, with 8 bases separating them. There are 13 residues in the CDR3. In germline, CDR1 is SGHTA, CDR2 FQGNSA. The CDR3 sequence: CASSLTGDGELFF. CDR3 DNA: TGTGCCAGCAGCTTAACTGGAGACGGGGAGCTGTTTTTT.

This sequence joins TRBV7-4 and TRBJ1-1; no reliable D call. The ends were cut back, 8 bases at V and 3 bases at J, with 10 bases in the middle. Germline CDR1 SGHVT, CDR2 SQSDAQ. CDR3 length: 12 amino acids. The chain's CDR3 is CASGRRDTEAFF. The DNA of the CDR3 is TGTGCCAGCGGAAGACGGGACACTGAAGCTTTCTTT.

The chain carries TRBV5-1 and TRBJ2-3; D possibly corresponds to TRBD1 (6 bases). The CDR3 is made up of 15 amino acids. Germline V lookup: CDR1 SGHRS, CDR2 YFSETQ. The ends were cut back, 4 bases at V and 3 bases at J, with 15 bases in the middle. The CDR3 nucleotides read TGCGCCAGCAGCCGCCGGGACATAAGGACAGATACGCAGTATTTT. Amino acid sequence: CASSRRDIRTDTQYF.

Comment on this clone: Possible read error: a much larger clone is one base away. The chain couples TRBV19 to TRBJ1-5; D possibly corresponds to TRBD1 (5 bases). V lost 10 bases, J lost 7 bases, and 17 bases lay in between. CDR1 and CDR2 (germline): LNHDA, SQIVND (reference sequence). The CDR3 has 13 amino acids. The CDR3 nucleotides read TGTGCCACCTCCAACGGGGAGGGGCAGCCCCAGCATTTT. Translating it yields CATSNGEGQPQHF.

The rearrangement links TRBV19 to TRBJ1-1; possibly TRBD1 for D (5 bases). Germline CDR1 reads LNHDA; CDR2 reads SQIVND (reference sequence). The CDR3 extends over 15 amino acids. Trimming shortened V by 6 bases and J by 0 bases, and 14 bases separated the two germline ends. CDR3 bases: TGTGCCAGTAGATTCCCGGGACGGCTGAACACTGAAGCTTTCTTT. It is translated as CASRFPGRLNTEAFF.

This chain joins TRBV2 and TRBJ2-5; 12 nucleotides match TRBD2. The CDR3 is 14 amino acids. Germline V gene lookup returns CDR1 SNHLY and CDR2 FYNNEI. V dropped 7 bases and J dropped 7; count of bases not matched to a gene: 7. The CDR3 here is CASKGLAGFGTQYF. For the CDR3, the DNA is TGTGCCAGCAAGGGACTAGCGGGTTTTGGGACCCAGTACTTC.

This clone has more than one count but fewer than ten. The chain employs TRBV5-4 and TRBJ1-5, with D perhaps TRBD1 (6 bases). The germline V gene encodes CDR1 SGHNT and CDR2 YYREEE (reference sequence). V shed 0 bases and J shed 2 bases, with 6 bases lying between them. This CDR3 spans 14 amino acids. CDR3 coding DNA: TGTGCCAGCAGCTTGGAGGGGGGCAATCAGCCCCAGCATTTT. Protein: CASSLEGGNQPQHF.